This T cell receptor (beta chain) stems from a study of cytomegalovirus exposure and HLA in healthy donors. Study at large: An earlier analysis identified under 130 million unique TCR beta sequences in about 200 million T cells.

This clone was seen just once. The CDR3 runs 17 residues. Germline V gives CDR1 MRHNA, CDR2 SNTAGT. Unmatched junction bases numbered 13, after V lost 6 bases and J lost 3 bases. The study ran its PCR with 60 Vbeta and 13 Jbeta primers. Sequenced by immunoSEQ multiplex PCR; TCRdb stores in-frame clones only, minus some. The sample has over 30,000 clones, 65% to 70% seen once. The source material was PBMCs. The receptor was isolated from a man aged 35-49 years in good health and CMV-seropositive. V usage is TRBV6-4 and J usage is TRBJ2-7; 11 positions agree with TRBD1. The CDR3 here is CASSGPPPGQGDYEQYF. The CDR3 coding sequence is TGTGCCAGCAGCGGACCCCCCCCGGGACAGGGGGACTACGAGCAGTACTTC.